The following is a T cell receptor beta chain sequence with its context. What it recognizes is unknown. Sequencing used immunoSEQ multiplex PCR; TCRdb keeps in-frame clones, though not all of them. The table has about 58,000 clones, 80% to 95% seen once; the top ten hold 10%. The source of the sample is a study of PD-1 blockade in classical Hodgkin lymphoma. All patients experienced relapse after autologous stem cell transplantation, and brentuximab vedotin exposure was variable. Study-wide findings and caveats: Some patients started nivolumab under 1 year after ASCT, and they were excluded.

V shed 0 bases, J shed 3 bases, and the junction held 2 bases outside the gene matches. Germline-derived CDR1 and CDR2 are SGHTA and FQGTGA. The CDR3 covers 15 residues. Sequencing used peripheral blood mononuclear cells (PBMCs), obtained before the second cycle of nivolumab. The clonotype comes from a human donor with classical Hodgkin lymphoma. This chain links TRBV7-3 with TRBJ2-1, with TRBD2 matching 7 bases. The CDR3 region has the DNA TGTGCCAGCAGCTTAACTGGCGGGGGCTACAATGAGCAGTTCTTC. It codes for CASSLTGGGYNEQFF.